Below, one T cell receptor beta chain is given with its context. Its specificity is not known. Making TCR cDNA involved 5'RACE template switching, which added UMIs and a universal primer site. TCRdb processed the 5' RACE reads anew with MiXCR; each CDR3 protein has one entry. The sample has about 220,000 distinct CDR3 sequences; 3% to 4% are singletons. The data stem from a study of T cells after yellow fever vaccination. Study at large: Researchers used SMART-Seq v4 Ultra Low Input to prepare fractions that had low cell numbers. Study observations and caveats: Post-booster repertoires again held most primary-vaccination clones (roughly 96% CD4, roughly 89% CD8).

Germline lookup yields CDR1 SGHNT and CDR2 YYREEE (reference sequence). Trimming removed 4 bases at V and 5 bases at J, with 15 bases between. The CDR3 is made up of 15 amino acids. The sequenced sample was CD4+ T cells sorted from PBMCs, obtained 10 days after the yellow fever booster vaccination. This TCR was recovered from a man between 18 and 35 years old who received the YFV17D yellow fever vaccine. The chain recombines TRBV5-4 with TRBJ1-4; D is possibly TRBD1 (6 bases). The CDR3 sequence is CASSLQQGQNEKLFF. As DNA, the CDR3 is TGTGCCAGCAGCCTCCAACAGGGTCAGAATGAAAAACTGTTTTTT.